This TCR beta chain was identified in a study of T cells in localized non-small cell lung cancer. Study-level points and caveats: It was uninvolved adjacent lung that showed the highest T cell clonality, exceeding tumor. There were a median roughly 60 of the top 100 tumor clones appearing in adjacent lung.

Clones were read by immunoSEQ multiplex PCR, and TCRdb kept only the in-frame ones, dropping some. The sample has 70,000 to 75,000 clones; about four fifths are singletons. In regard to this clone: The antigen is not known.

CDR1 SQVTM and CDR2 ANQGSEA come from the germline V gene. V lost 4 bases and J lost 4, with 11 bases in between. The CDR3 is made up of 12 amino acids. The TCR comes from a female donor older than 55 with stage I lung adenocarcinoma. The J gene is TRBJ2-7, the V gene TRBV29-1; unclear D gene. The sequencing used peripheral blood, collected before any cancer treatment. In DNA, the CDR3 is TGCAGCGTTGGGGCCGGAACATACGAGCAGTACTTC. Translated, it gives CSVGAGTYEQYF.